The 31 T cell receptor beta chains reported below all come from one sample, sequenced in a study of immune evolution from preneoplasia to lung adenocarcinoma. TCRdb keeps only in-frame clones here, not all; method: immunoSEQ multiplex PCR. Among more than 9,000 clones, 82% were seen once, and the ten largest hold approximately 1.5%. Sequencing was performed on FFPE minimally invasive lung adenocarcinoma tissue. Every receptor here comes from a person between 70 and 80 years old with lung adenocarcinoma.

The chain's CDR3 is CAIRRESGTEAFF. The CDR3 bases are TGTGCCATCAGAAGGGAATCCGGCACTGAAGCTTTCTTT. V is TRBV10-3 and J is TRBJ1-1, with D unclear. The germline V gene encodes CDR1 ENHRY and CDR2 SYGVKD. This CDR3 is 13 amino acids long. V dropped 6 bases and J dropped 4 bases, with 12 bases sitting between them.

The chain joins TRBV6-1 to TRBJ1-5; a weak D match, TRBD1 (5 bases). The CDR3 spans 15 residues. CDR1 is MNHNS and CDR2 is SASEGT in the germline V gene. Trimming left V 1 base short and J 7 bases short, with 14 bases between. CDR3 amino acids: CASSEGGGLNQPQHF. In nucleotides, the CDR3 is TGTGCCAGCAGTGAAGGGGGCGGGTTAAACCAGCCCCAGCATTTT.

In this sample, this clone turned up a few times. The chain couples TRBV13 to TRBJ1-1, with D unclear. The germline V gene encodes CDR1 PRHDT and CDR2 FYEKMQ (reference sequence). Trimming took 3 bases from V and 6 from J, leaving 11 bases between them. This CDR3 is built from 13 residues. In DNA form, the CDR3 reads TGTGCCAGCAGCTTGCGTCCGGGCGCTGAAGCTTTCTTT. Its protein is CASSLRPGAEAFF.

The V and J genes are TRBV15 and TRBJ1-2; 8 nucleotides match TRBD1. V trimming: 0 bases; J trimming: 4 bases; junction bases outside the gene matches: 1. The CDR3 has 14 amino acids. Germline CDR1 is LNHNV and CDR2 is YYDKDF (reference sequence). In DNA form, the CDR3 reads TGTGCCACCAGCAGAGAAACAGGGGGCTATGGCTACACCTTC. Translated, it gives CATSRETGGYGYTF.

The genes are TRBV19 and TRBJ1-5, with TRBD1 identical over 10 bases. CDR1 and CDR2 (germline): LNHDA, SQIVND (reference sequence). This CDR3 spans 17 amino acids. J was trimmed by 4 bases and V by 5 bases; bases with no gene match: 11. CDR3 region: CASSPPRGDRGNQPQHF. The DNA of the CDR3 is TGTGCCAGTAGTCCTCCGAGAGGGGACAGGGGTAATCAGCCCCAGCATTTT.

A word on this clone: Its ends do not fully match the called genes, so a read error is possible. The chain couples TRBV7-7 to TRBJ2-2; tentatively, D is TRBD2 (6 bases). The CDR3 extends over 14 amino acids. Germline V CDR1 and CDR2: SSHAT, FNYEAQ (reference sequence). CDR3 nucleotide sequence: TGTGCTAGCAGCTTAACTGGAGGGACCGGGGAGCTGTTTTTT. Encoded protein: CASSLTGGTGELFF.

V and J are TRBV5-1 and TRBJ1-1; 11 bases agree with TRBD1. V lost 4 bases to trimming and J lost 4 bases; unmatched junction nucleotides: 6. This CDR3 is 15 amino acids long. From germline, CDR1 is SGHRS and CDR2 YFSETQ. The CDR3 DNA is TGCGCCAGCAGCCGATGGGACAGGGGGGGCACTGAAGCTTTCTTT. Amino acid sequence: CASSRWDRGGTEAFF.

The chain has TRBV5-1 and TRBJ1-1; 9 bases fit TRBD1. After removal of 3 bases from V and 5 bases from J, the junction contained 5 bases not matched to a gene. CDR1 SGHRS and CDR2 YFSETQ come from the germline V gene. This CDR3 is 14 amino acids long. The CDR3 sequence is CASSSTGGATEAFF. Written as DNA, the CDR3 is TGCGCCAGCAGCTCGACAGGGGGAGCGACTGAAGCTTTCTTT.

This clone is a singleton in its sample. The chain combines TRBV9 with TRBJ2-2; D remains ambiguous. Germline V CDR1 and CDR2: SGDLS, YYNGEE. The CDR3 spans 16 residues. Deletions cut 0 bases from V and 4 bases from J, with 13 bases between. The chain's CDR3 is CASSVAANVPTGELFF. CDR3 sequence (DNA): TGTGCCAGCAGCGTAGCGGCGAACGTACCCACCGGGGAGCTGTTTTTT.

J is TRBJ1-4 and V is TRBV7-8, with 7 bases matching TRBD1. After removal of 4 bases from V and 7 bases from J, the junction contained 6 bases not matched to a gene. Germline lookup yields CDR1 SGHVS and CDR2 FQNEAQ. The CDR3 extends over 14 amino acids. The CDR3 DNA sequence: TGTGCCAGCAGCTCCAGACAGGGATTTGAAAAACTGTTTTTT. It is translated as CASSSRQGFEKLFF.

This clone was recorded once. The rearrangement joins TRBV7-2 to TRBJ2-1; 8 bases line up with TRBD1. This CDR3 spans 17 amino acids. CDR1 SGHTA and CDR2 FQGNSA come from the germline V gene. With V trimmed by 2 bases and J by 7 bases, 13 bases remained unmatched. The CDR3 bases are TGTGCCAGCAGCTTAAGGCCGCGTGGGCAGGGGGCGAATGAGCAGTTCTTC. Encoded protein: CASSLRPRGQGANEQFF. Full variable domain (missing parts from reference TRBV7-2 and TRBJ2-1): GAGVSQSPSNKVTEKGKDVELRCDPISGHTALYWYRQSLGQGLEFLIYFQGNSAPDKSGLPSDRFSAERTGGSVSTLTIQRTQQEDSAVYLCASSLRPRGQGANEQFFGPGTRLTVL.

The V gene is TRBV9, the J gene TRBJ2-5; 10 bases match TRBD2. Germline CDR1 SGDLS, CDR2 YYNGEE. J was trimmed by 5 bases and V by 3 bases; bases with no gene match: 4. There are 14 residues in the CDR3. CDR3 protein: CASSGSGGAETQYF. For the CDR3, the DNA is TGTGCCAGCAGCGGCAGCGGGGGGGCGGAGACCCAGTACTTC.

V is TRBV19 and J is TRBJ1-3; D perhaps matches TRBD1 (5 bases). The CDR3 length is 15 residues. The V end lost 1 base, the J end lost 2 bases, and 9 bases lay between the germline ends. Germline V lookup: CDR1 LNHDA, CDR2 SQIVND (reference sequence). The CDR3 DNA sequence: TGTGCCAGTAGTATAGCCGGGGGTGCTGGAAACACCATATATTTT. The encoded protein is CASSIAGGAGNTIYF. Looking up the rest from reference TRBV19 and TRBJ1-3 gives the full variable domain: DGGITQSPKYLFRKEGQNVTLSCEQNLNHDAMYWYRQDPGQGLRLIYYSQIVNDFQKGDIAEGYSVSREKKESFPLTVTSAQKNPTAFYLCASSIAGGAGNTIYFGEGSWLTVV.

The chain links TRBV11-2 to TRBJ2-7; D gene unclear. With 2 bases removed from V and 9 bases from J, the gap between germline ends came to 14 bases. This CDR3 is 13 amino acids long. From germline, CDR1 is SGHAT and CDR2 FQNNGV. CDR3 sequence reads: CASSLPGPWVQYF. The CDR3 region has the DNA TGTGCCAGCAGCTTACCAGGTCCCTGGGTGCAGTACTTC.

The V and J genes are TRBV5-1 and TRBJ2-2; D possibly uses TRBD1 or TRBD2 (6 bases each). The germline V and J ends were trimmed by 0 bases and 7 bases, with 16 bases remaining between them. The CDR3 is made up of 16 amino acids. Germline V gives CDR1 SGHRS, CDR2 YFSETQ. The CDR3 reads CASSLVLGGPGGELFF. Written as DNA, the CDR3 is TGCGCCAGCAGCTTGGTCTTAGGGGGGCCCGGCGGGGAGCTGTTTTTT.

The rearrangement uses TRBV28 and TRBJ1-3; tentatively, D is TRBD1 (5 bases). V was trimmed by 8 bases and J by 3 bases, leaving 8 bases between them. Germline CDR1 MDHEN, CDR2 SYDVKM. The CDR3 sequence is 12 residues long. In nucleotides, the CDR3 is TGTGCCAGCGGGGGTTTTGGAAACACCATATATTTT. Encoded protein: CASGGFGNTIYF.

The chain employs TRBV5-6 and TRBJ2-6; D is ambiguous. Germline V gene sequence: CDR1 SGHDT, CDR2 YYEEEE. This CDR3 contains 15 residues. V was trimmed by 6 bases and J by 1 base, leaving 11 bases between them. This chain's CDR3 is CASILSVSGANVLTF. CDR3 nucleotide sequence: TGTGCCAGCATTCTATCCGTATCTGGGGCCAACGTCCTGACTTTC.

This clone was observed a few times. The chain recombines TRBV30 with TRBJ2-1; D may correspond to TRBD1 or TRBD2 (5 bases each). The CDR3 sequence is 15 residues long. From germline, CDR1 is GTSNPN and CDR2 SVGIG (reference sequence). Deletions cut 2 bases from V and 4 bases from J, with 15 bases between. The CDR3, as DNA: TGTGCCTGGAGTCGGGGACGGGACGCATACAATGAGCAGTTCTTC. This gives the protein CAWSRGRDAYNEQFF.

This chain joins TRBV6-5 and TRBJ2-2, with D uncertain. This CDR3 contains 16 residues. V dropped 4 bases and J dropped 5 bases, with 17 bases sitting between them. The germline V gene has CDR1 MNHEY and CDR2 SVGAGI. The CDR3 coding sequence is TGTGCCAGCAGTTCGATCATTTTTTCCAAGACCGGGGAGCTGTTTTTT. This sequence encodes CASSSIIFSKTGELFF.

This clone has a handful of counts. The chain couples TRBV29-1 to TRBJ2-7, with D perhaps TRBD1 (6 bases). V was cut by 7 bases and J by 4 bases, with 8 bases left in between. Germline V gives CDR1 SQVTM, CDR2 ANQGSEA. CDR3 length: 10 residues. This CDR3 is CSAGEYEQYF. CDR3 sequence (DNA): TGCAGCGCAGGGGAGTACGAGCAGTACTTC.

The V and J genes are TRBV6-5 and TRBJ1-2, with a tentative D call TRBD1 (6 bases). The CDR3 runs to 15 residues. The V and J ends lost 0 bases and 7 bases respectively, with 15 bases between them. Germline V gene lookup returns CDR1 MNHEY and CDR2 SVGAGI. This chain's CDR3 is CASSYSHRDLGGYTF. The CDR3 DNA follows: TGTGCCAGCAGTTACTCCCACAGGGACCTAGGTGGCTACACCTTC.

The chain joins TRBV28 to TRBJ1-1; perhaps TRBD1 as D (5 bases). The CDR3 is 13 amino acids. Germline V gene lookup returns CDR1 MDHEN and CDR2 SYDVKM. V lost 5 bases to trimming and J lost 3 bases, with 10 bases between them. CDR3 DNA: TGTGCCAGCAGTGATGACAGTGACACTGAAGCTTTCTTT. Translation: CASSDDSDTEAFF.

The CDR3, as DNA: TGTGCCTGGAGTGAAGCTAGCGGGGGGGCGTTAGAGCAGTTCTTC. Protein product: CAWSEASGGALEQFF. V and J are TRBV30 and TRBJ2-1; 12 positions agree with TRBD2. Trimming cost V 1 base and J 10 bases; bases outside gene matches: 8. The CDR3 loop spans 15 amino acids. Germline V lookup: CDR1 GTSNPN, CDR2 SVGIG (reference sequence).

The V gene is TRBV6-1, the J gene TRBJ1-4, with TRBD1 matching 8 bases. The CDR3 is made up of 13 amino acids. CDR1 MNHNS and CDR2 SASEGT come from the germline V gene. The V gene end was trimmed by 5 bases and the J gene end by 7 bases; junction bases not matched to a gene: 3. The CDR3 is CASSIGQGEKLFF. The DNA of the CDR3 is TGTGCCAGCAGTATTGGACAGGGTGAAAAACTGTTTTTT.

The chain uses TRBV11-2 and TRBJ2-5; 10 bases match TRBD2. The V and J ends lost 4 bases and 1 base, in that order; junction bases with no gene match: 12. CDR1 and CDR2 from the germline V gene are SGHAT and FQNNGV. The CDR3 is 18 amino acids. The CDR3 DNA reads TGTGCCAGCAGCTCCGAGGGGGTACTAGCGGGATTCCAAGAGACCCAGTACTTC. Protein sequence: CASSSEGVLAGFQETQYF.

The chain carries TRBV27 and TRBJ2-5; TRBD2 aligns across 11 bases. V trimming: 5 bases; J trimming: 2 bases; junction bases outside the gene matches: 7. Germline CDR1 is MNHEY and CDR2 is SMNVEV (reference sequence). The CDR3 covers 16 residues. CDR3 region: CASSPRLAGRQETQYF. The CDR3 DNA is TGTGCCAGCAGTCCAAGACTAGCGGGACGTCAAGAGACCCAGTACTTC.

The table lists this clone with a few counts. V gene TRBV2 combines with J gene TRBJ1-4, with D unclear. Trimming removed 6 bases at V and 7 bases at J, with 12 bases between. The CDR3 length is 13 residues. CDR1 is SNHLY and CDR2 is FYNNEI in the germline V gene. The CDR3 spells CASRPTKGEKLFF. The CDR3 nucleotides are TGTGCCAGCAGACCGACTAAGGGTGAAAAACTGTTTTTT.

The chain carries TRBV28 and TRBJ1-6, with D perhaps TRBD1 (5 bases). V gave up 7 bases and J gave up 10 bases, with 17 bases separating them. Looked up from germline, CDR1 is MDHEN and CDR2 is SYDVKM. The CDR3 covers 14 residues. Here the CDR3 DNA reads TGTGCCAGCACCCTATCCAGGGAAGTCTCACCCCTCCACTTT. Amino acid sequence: CASTLSREVSPLHF.

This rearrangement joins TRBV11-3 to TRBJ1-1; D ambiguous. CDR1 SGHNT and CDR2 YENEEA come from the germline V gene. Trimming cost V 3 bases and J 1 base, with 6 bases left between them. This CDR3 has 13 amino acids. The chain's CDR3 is CASSFRRNTEAFF. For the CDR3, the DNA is TGTGCCAGCAGCTTCAGGAGGAACACTGAAGCTTTCTTT.

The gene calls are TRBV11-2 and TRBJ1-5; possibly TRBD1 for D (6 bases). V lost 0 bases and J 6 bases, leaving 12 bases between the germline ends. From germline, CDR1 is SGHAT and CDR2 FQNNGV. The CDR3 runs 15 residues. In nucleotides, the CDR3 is TGTGCCAGCAGCTTAGATGGAGGGGGGACTCAGCCCCAGCATTTT. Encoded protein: CASSLDGGGTQPQHF.

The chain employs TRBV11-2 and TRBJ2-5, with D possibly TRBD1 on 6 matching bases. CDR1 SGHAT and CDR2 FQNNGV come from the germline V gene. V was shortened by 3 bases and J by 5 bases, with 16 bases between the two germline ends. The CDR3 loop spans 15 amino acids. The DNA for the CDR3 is TGTGCCAGCAGCTTGAGTTTACAGGGATCGGAGACCCAGTACTTC. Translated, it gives CASSLSLQGSETQYF.